The clone carrying this T cell receptor (beta chain) was found many times. What it binds is unknown. This sample stems from a study of molecular identifiers for immune sequencing clone quantification. Broader study findings: It was shown that clones above 20 RNA copies held over 99% of effector molecules, but under 1% in naive cells. Spiked-in Jurkat TCR RNA corresponding to one cell was reported as detectable against about 1 million naive cells.

The CDR3 extends over 16 amino acids. From germline, CDR1 is LNHDA and CDR2 SQIVND (reference sequence). Unmatched junction bases numbered 14, after V lost 3 bases and J lost 9 bases. TCRdb called the PCR reads again in MiXCR, with one record for every CDR3 protein. The sample includes around 40,000 distinct CDR3 sequences, about 18% of them seen just once. Naive CD8 T cells were sorted as CD8+CD4-CCR7+CD45RA+. The rearrangement links TRBV19 to TRBJ2-1, with 7 bases identical to TRBD2. The source material was naive CD8+ T cells from blood, with Jurkat cell RNA spiked in. Subset denoted: FACS-sorted CD8+CD4-CCR7+CD45RA+ naive T cells. The TCR comes from a human donor in good health. Some libraries in this study had Jurkat cell RNA spiked in. The CDR3 DNA reads as TGTGCCAGTAGTATTTGGGAGGGCCGGGGTCAGGGTGAGCAGTTCTTC. Its protein is CASSIWEGRGQGEQFF.